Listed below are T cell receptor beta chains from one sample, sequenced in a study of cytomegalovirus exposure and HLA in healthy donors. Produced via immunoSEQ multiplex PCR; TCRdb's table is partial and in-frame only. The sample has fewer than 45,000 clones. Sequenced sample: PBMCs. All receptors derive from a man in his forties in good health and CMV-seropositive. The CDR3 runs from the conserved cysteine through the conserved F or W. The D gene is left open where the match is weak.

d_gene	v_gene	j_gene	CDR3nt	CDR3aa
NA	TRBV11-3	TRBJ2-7	TGTGCCAGCAGCCCCCTGGGTCAGGCAGCCCTCTACGAGCAGTACTTC	CASSPLGQAALYEQYF
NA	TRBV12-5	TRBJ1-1	TGTGCTAGTGGCAAACACCAGAACACTGAAGCTTTCTTT	CASGKHQNTEAFF
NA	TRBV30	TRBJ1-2	TGTGCCTGGAGGAAACAGGGCGGGGGCTACACCTTC	CAWRKQGGGYTF
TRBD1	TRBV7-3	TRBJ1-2	TGTGCCAGCAGCAGGGCAGGACAGGCCGCCCGGGGGGGCTACACCTTC	CASSRAGQAARGGYTF
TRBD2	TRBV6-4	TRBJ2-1	TGTGCCAGCAGTCTAGAAGCGGGAGGGGGCTACAATGAGCAGTTCTTC	CASSLEAGGGYNEQFF
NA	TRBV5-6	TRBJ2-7	TGTGCCAGCAGCTTGAGGGGACACTACGAGCAGTACTTC	CASSLRGHYEQYF
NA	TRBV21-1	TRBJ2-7	TGTGCCAGCAGCACTGACTCTCGGGGACATAGCTACGAGCAGTACTTC	CASSTDSRGHSYEQYF
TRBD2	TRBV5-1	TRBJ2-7	TGCGCCAGCACCCCAGCGGGAGAGCTAACCTACGAGCAGTACTTC	CASTPAGELTYEQYF
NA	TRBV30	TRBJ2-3	TGTGCCTGGGTGGGTCGCGGCCGGGTCACAGATACGCAGTATTTT	CAWVGRGRVTDTQYF
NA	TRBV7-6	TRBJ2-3	TGTGCCAGCAGCTTAGAGGCCGTTTCGGAACCGGGGTATTTT	CASSLEAVSEPGYF
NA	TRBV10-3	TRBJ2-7	TGTGCCATCGGCACCTACGAGCAGTACTTC	CAIGTYEQYF
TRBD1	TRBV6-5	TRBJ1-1	TGTGCCAGCACCGGGACAGGGGGCGTGTACACTGAAGCTTTCTTT	CASTGTGGVYTEAFF
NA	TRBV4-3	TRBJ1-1	TGCGCCAGCAGCCCAGCGGGGGGGAACACTGAAGCTTTCTTT	CASSPAGGNTEAFF
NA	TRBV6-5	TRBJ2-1	TGTGCCAGCAGTCTCGACTTTTACAATGAGCAGTTCTTC	CASSLDFYNEQFF
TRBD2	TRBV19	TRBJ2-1	TGTGCCAGTAGTATAGTGGCGGGGGTAGGAGCAAATGAGCAGTTCTTC	CASSIVAGVGANEQFF
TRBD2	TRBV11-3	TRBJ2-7	TGTGCCAGCATGCGGGAGGGCCAGTCCTACGAGCAGTACTTC	CASMREGQSYEQYF
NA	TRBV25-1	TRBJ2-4	TGTGCCAGCAGTGACAGGGTGCACAAAAACATTCAGTACTTC	CASSDRVHKNIQYF
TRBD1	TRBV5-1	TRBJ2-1	TGCGCCAGCAGCTTGGGGGACAGGGTAGATGAGCAGTTCTTC	CASSLGDRVDEQFF
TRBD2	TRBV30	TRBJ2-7	TGTGCCTGGAGCGGCCGGGGGGGCACGGACTACGAGCAGTACTTC	CAWSGRGGTDYEQYF
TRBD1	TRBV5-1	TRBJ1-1	TGCGCCAGCAGCTCGCAGGGGGCTTCGAACACTGAAGCTTTCTTT	CASSSQGASNTEAFF
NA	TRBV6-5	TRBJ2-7	TGTGCCAGCAGTTACTCGAAAGCAGGGTCGCAATACGAGCAGTACTTC	CASSYSKAGSQYEQYF
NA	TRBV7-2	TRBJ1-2	TGTGCCAGCAGCTTAATGCGGAGAGGCTACACCTTC	CASSLMRRGYTF
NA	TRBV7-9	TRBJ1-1	TGTGCCAGCAGCTTGGCCAGTGAAGCTTTCTTT	CASSLASEAFF
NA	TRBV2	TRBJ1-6	TGTGCCAGCAGTGCCCAACAGCTTGGGAATTCACCCCTCCACTTT	CASSAQQLGNSPLHF
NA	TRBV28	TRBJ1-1	TGTGCCAGCAGTCCAGGGGAAGGGACTGAAGCTTTCTTT	CASSPGEGTEAFF
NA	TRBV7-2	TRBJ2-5	TGTGCCAGCAGCTTAGCGACAGCAGAGACCCAGTACTTC	CASSLATAETQYF
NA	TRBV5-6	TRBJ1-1	TGTGCCAGCAGCTTGGGAGGAATCGCTGAAGCTTTCTTT	CASSLGGIAEAFF
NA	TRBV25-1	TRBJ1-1	TGTGCCAGCAGTGAATTAGGGAGGACTGAAGCTTTCTTT	CASSELGRTEAFF
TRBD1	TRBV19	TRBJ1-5	TGTGCCAGTAGTATAGCCGACAGGGTTGGCAATCAGCCCCAGCATTTT	CASSIADRVGNQPQHF
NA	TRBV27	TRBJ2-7	TGTGCCAGCAGTTCAGGGTACCCCTACGAGCAGTACTTC	CASSSGYPYEQYF
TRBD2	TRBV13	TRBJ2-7	TGTGCCAGCAGCTTAAGGCAACTAGCGGGAGGCTACGAGCAGTACTTC	CASSLRQLAGGYEQYF
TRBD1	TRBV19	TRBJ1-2	TGTGCCAGTAGGGACAGGGGGCGTCCGGGCTACACCTTC	CASRDRGRPGYTF
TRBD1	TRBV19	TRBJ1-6	TGTGCCAGTAGTATAGATCGACAGGGGTATTCACCCCTCCACTTT	CASSIDRQGYSPLHF
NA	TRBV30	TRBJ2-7	TGTGCCTGGAGTGCCTGGAGGGACAGCGGGAGCTACGAGCAGTACTTC	CAWSAWRDSGSYEQYF
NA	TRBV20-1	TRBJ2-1	TGCAGTGCTAGACAGGGCAAGGAGCAGTTCTTC	CSARQGKEQFF
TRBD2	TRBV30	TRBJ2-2	TGTGCCTGGAGCACTCTACTAGCGGGAACCGGGGAGCTGTTTTTT	CAWSTLLAGTGELFF
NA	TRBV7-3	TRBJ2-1	TGTGCCAGCAGCTTAACGCTTTCTCGCGGAACCTACAATGAGCAGTTCTTC	CASSLTLSRGTYNEQFF